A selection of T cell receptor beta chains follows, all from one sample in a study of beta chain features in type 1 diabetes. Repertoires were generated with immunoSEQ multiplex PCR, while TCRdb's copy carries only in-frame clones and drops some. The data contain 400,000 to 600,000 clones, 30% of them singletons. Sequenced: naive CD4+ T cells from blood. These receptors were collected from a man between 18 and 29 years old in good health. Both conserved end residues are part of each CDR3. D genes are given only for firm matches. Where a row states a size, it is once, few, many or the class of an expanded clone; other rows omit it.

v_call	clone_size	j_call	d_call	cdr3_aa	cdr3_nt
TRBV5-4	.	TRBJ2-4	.	CASSFRDSGNIQYF	TGTGCCAGCAGCTTTCGGGACAGCGGGAACATTCAGTACTTC
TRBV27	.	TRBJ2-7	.	CATMGRGTIEQYF	TGTGCCACCATGGGGAGAGGGACCATCGAGCAGTACTTC
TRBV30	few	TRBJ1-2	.	CAWRTDPYGYTF	TGTGCCTGGCGGACGGACCCTTATGGCTACACCTTC
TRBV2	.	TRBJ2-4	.	CATPLSENIQYF	TGTGCCACGCCGTTGTCGGAAAACATTCAGTACTTC
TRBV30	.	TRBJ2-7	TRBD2	CAWSGKGTNPPEQYF	TGTGCCTGGAGTGGAAAGGGGACTAACCCCCCCGAGCAGTACTTC
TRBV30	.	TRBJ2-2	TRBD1	CAWRGTGDTGELFF	TGTGCCTGGAGAGGGACAGGGGACACCGGGGAGCTGTTTTTT
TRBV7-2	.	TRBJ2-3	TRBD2	CASSLLRLAGADTQYF	TGTGCCAGCAGCTTACTGCGTCTAGCGGGAGCCGATACGCAGTATTTT
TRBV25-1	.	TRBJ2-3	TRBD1	CASRDRASTDTQYF	TGTGCCAGCAGGGACAGGGCTAGCACAGATACGCAGTATTTT
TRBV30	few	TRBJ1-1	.	CAWSVGSVEAFF	TGTGCCTGGAGTGTGGGTTCGGTCGAAGCTTTCTTT
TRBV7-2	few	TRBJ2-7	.	CASSYRALSPYEQYF	TGTGCCAGCAGCTACCGGGCCTTGAGCCCTTACGAGCAGTACTTC
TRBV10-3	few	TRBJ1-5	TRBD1	CAIRGQGDQPQHF	TGTGCCATCAGGGGACAGGGGGACCAGCCCCAGCATTTT
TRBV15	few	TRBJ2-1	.	CATSRDRDVYNEQFF	TGTGCCACCAGCAGAGATCGGGACGTCTACAATGAGCAGTTCTTC
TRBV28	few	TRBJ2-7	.	CASSFPGPSYEQYF	TGTGCCAGCAGTTTTCCAGGGCCGTCCTACGAGCAGTACTTC
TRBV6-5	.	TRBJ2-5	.	CASSPTRETQYF	TGTGCCAGCAGCCCGACCCGGGAGACCCAGTACTTC
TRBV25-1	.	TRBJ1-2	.	CASSRRGAGYTF	TGTGCCAGCAGTCGGCGGGGAGCGGGCTACACCTTC
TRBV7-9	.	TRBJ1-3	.	CASSLDPPEDTIYF	TGTGCCAGCAGCTTAGATCCCCCCGAGGACACCATATATTTT